Below, 16 T cell receptor beta chains from the same sample are listed, as sequenced in a study of vaccination effects on CD4 cells after COVID-19. These receptors have no identified antigens. Sequencing was preceded by expansion of antigen-specific CD4+ T cells with viral peptide pools in the ViraFEST assay. Following culture for approximately ten days, CD4+ T cells were isolated. No vaccinee had earlier SARS-CoV-2 infection, and nucleocapsid antibodies were negative. Clones were sequenced by immunoSEQ multiplex PCR, and TCRdb holds only the in-frame ones, with some missing. Here the sample spans fewer than 85,000 clones, over 70% being singletons. Specimen: CD4+ T cells from PBMCs cultured with SARS-CoV-2 spike peptides, collected before COVID-19 vaccination. All receptors come from a human donor who received a COVID-19 vaccine.

This clone was detected a few times. The rearrangement uses TRBV4-3 and TRBJ2-1; TRBD2 matches 8 bases. Germline trimming cut 7 bases from V and 5 bases from J; bases unmatched to any gene: 10. The CDR3 covers 15 residues. Germline CDR1 is LGHNA and CDR2 is YSLEER. In DNA form, the CDR3 reads TGCGCCAGCAAGGGGAGCCAGCGGGGGAACAATGAGCAGTTCTTC. Translation gives CASKGSQRGNNEQFF.

The gene calls are TRBV7-2 and TRBJ2-4, with 8 bases fitting TRBD1. This CDR3 is built from 16 residues. V gave up 3 bases and J gave up 7 bases; unmatched junction bases: 11. CDR1 is SGHTA and CDR2 is FQGNSA in the germline V gene. The CDR3 DNA follows: TGTGCCAGCAGCTTCTCCGGACAGGGCCTTGGGAACATTCAGTACTTC. This encodes CASSFSGQGLGNIQYF.

DNA of the CDR3: TGTGCCAGCAGTGGATATTTAGCGAACTCCTACAATGAGCAGTTCTTC. Its protein is CASSGYLANSYNEQFF. The chain has TRBV6-1 and TRBJ2-1; weak D call: TRBD2 (5 bases). Looked up from germline, CDR1 is MNHNS and CDR2 is SASEGT. The CDR3 has 16 amino acids. The V gene lost 4 bases and the J gene lost 0 bases, with 13 bases spanning the gap.

The CDR3 protein is CSASNGQGVSPLHF. The CDR3 bases are TGCAGTGCTAGTAATGGACAGGGGGTCTCACCCCTCCACTTT. J is TRBJ1-6 and V is TRBV20-1, with TRBD1 matching 10 bases. The CDR3 is 14 residues long. Germline trimming cut 3 bases from V and 10 bases from J; bases unmatched to any gene: 6. The germline CDR1 and CDR2 sequences are DFQATT and SNEGSKA (reference sequence).

V and J are TRBV19 and TRBJ1-2; D is unclear. V was cut by 5 bases and J by 3 bases, with 16 bases left in between. The CDR3 is made up of 15 amino acids. Germline loops: CDR1 LNHDA, CDR2 SQIVND (reference sequence). The CDR3 is CASSSPHTGYYGYTF. For the CDR3, the DNA is TGTGCCAGTAGTTCGCCACATACGGGATACTATGGCTACACCTTC. Full variable domain (remainder filled in from reference TRBV19 and TRBJ1-2): DGGITQSPKYLFRKEGQNVTLSCEQNLNHDAMYWYRQDPGQGLRLIYYSQIVNDFQKGDIAEGYSVSREKKESFPLTVTSAQKNPTAFYLCASSSPHTGYYGYTFGSGTRLTVV.

This clone appeared a few times. This chain links TRBV28 with TRBJ1-5, with D uncertain. V dropped 9 bases and J dropped 3 bases, with 9 bases sitting between them. The CDR3 length is 12 residues. Germline CDR1 is MDHEN and CDR2 is SYDVKM. The DNA of the CDR3 is TGTGCCAGTTGGGAAAACAATCAGCCCCAGCATTTT. Translated, it gives CASWENNQPQHF.

This CDR3 reads CASSPTRPPTDTQYF. The CDR3 nucleotides read TGCGCCAGCAGCCCCACTAGGCCCCCCACAGATACGCAGTATTTT. This chain joins TRBV5-1 and TRBJ2-3; possible D gene TRBD2, 5 bases. The V gene lost 4 bases and the J gene lost 2 bases, with 14 bases spanning the gap. From germline, CDR1 is SGHRS and CDR2 YFSETQ. The CDR3 contains 15 residues.

This clone was detected only once. The rearrangement links TRBV27 to TRBJ1-4, with D perhaps matching TRBD1 (5 bases). CDR1 is MNHEY, CDR2 SMNVEV, per germline (reference sequence). The CDR3 has 13 residues. V gave up 9 bases and J gave up 2 bases, with 10 bases separating them. In DNA form, the CDR3 reads TGTGCCAGTAAACGGGGGACTAATGAAAAACTGTTTTTT. Its translation: CASKRGTNEKLFF.

This sequence joins TRBV5-5 and TRBJ1-5, with D possibly being TRBD1 (5 bases). V lost 4 bases and J lost 2, with 19 bases in between. CDR1 is SGHKS, CDR2 YYEKEE, per germline (reference sequence). The CDR3 covers 17 residues. CDR3 DNA sequence: TGTGCCAGCAGCGGAACGACAGAGTGGGTCGGCAATCAGCCCCAGCATTTT. Protein: CASSGTTEWVGNQPQHF.

The V gene is TRBV28, the J gene TRBJ1-2; 7 positions match TRBD1. This CDR3 region has 14 residues. V gave up 2 bases and J gave up 4 bases; unmatched junction bases: 4. The germline V gene has CDR1 MDHEN and CDR2 SYDVKM. Written as DNA, the CDR3 is TGTGCCAGCAGTTTACCAGGGGGTCTCTATGGCTACACCTTC. This gives the protein CASSLPGGLYGYTF.

The rearrangement uses TRBV7-8 and TRBJ1-3, with TRBD1 matching over 12 bases. Germline V gene lookup returns CDR1 SGHVS and CDR2 FQNEAQ. The length of the CDR3 is 18 residues. V lost 6 bases, J lost 0 bases, and 9 bases stayed unmatched. CDR3 in DNA: TGTGCCAGCAGGCAATCGGGACAGGGGGCCTCCTCTGGAAACACCATATATTTT. Translated: CASRQSGQGASSGNTIYF.

This clone was recorded once. The chain recombines TRBV24-1 with TRBJ1-2, with D unresolved. Germline V gives CDR1 KGHDR, CDR2 SFDVKD. Trimming pared 2 bases from V and 8 bases from J, leaving 14 bases between. The CDR3 contains 14 residues. CDR3 sequence: CATSDSGRAGGYTF. DNA for the CDR3: TGTGCCACCAGTGATTCCGGCCGGGCGGGGGGCTACACCTTC.

The chain couples TRBV5-1 to TRBJ2-7, with TRBD1 as a possible D gene (6 bases). CDR3 length: 13 residues. V lost 3 bases and J 6 bases, leaving 13 bases between the germline ends. From germline, CDR1 is SGHRS and CDR2 YFSETQ. The CDR3 DNA is TGCGCCAGCAGCTGGAATACAGGGTCCGAGCAGTACGTC. Translation: CASSWNTGSEQYV.

This clone was counted once. V gene TRBV6-1 combines with J gene TRBJ1-2; possibly TRBD1 for D (5 bases). Germline V gene lookup returns CDR1 MNHNS and CDR2 SASEGT. This CDR3 region has 13 residues. Trimming left V 3 bases short and J 5 bases short, with 10 bases between. The CDR3 coding sequence is TGTGCCAGCAGTGAGGGGGGTTTGTATGGCTACACCTTC. Translating it yields CASSEGGLYGYTF.

This clone has more than one count but fewer than ten. The gene calls are TRBV5-4 and TRBJ1-3; no definite D call. Trimming stripped 0 bases from V and 0 bases from J, with 10 bases between. Germline CDR1 and CDR2: SGHNT and YYREEE (reference sequence). CDR3 length: 16 residues. The DNA of the CDR3 is TGTGCCAGCAGCTTGGCCGGACCCAGCTCTGGAAACACCATATATTTT. This translates into CASSLAGPSSGNTIYF.

The V and J genes are TRBV18 and TRBJ1-4; D remains ambiguous. Germline V gene sequence: CDR1 KGHSH, CDR2 LQKENI. The CDR3 totals 16 residues. The ends were cut back, 6 bases at V and 0 bases at J, with 14 bases in the middle. Here the CDR3 reads CASSRTVGATNEKLFF. CDR3 DNA: TGTGCCAGCTCTCGGACGGTCGGCGCAACTAATGAAAAACTGTTTTTT.